This record looks at one TCR beta chain sequence and its context. Its specificity is not known. The CDR3 is 14 amino acids. Germline assignment: CDR1 SGHRS and CDR2 YFSETQ. Between the trimmed V and J ends, which lost 4 bases and 2 bases, there was a span of 12 bases. The entry originates in a study of cytomegalovirus exposure and HLA in healthy donors. Study results and limitations: Earlier results showed most TCR beta V segments being productive about 90% or about 30% of the time. Trimming of TCR beta V- and J-genes showed a link, identified in a later analysis, to a missense DCLRE1C variant. Researchers reported in a later analysis that common viral pathogens appeared linked to several top clusters.

Though probably carrying unrecorded immune exposures, donors were nominally healthy at sampling. 13 Jbeta primers and 60 Vbeta primers were used for the PCR. Libraries were prepared by immunoSEQ multiplex PCR; TCRdb keeps only in-frame clonotypes and omits some of them. The sample has fewer than 150,000 clones; roughly 68% are singletons. The origin of this receptor is a woman aged 45-65 years in good health and CMV-seropositive. Specimen: PBMCs. V is TRBV5-1 and J is TRBJ1-2; perhaps TRBD1 as D (6 bases). CDR3 residues: CASSTTGPNYGYTF. The CDR3 coding sequence is TGCGCCAGCAGCACCACAGGGCCGAACTATGGCTACACCTTC. Variable domain in full (rest from reference TRBV5-1 and TRBJ1-2): KAGVTQTPRYLIKTRGQQVTLSCSPISGHRSVSWYQQTPGQGLQFLFEYFSETQRNKGNFPGRFSGRQFSNSRSEMNVSTLELGDSALYLCASSTTGPNYGYTFGSGTRLTVV.